This TCR beta chain was identified during a study of blood T cell repertoires in COVID-19. In the study overall: Sites across the United States, Italy and Spain contributed samples from acute and convalescent COVID-19. In each case, the material was cDNA or gDNA derived from T cells, B-cell-depleted T cells, or PBMCs.

Enrolment of Seattle patients took place during active infection, and they were followed longitudinally. Under the authors' procedure: Reference gene primer amplification gave nucleated cell count estimates. Method: immunoSEQ multiplex PCR; TCRdb's copy keeps in-frame clones and lacks some. V and J calls and clone size follow that table, whereas D and trimming were derived from the DNA. The sample gives fewer than 350,000 clones, approximately 90% of which show up once; roughly 8.9% is in the top ten. The CDR3 length is 13 residues. CDR1 KGHSH and CDR2 LQKENI come from the germline V gene. Trimming cost V 2 bases and J 8 bases, with 9 bases left between them.

The TCR originated in a man aged 30 to 39 with COVID-19, enrolled during active disease. The chain employs TRBV18 and TRBJ1-4; weak D call: TRBD1 (5 bases). Sequencing was carried out using peripheral blood. The CDR3 coding sequence is TGTGCCAGCTCACCAGAGCAGGGAGAAAAACTGTTTTTT. Amino acid sequence: CASSPEQGEKLFF.